A single sample is the source of the 13 T cell receptor beta chains below, sequenced in a study of cytotoxic CD8 clonotypes in ibrutinib-treated CLL. TCRdb keeps only in-frame clones here, not all; method: immunoSEQ multiplex PCR. There are approximately 300,000 clones in the sample; around four fifths occur only once, and over 6.5% lies in the top ten. The sample here was PBMCs, taken before ibrutinib treatment. The receptor set was obtained from a human donor with chronic lymphocytic leukemia.

J is TRBJ2-5 and V is TRBV5-4, with 7 bases that match TRBD1. The CDR3 has 13 residues. Trimming cost V 4 bases and J 7 bases; bases outside gene matches: 7. Germline V gene sequence: CDR1 SGHNT, CDR2 YYREEE (reference sequence). CDR3 protein: CASSGDSGGTQYF. CDR3 coding DNA: TGTGCCAGCAGCGGGGACAGCGGAGGGACCCAGTACTTC.

The chain is built from TRBV11-2 and TRBJ2-3; D not certain. CDR1 is SGHAT and CDR2 is FQNNGV in the germline V gene. The CDR3 extends over 14 amino acids. The V end was cut by 5 bases, the J end by 1 base, with 10 bases between. The CDR3 loop is CASSRRLGTDTQYF. CDR3 nucleotide sequence: TGTGCCAGCAGCCGAAGGTTAGGCACAGATACGCAGTATTTT.

Written as DNA, the CDR3 is TGCGCCAGCAGTCCCATCGGGCGGTTCTTC. Translated: CASSPIGRFF. The V and J genes are TRBV23-1 and TRBJ2-1, with D hard to call. TRBV23-1 is noted as an ORF with a role that remains uncertain. Trimming cost V 4 bases and J 15 bases, with 10 bases left between them. This CDR3 spans 10 amino acids.

This chain uses TRBV20-1 with TRBJ2-1; D uncertain. The CDR3 sequence is 11 residues long. The ends were cut back, 6 bases at V and 8 bases at J, with 11 bases in the middle. Germline V CDR1 and CDR2: DFQATT, SNEGSKA (reference sequence). The CDR3 sequence is CSATDSHEQFF. CDR3 nucleotides: TGCAGTGCCACAGACTCCCATGAGCAGTTCTTC.

This chain connects TRBV9 to TRBJ2-7; maybe TRBD2 (5 bases). Germline values: CDR1 SGDLS, CDR2 YYNGEE. There are 13 residues in the CDR3. V shed 0 bases and J shed 6 bases, with 10 bases lying between them. The CDR3 region is CASSVGVRGEQYF. The CDR3 nucleotides read TGTGCCAGCAGCGTAGGAGTACGGGGCGAGCAGTACTTC.

The rearrangement joins TRBV13 to TRBJ2-7; D possibly corresponds to TRBD1 (6 bases). The ends were cut back, 4 bases at V and 3 bases at J, with 13 bases in the middle. The CDR3 consists of 14 residues. Germline values: CDR1 PRHDT, CDR2 FYEKMQ (reference sequence). CDR3: CASSSRNRDYEQYF. In DNA, the CDR3 is TGTGCCAGCAGCTCAAGGAACAGGGACTACGAGCAGTACTTC.

This rearrangement joins TRBV5-5 to TRBJ2-1; no reliable D call. Trimming pared 0 bases from V and 0 bases from J, leaving 7 bases between. Germline CDR1 reads SGHKS; CDR2 reads YYEKEE (reference sequence). The CDR3 spans 15 residues. For the CDR3, the DNA is TGTGCCAGCAGCTTGGCCCGACGCTCCTACAATGAGCAGTTCTTC. Translated, it gives CASSLARRSYNEQFF.

A few counts support this clone. The V and J genes are TRBV18 and TRBJ1-4, with 9 bases lining up with TRBD1. Germline assignment: CDR1 KGHSH and CDR2 LQKENI. Trimming cost V 4 bases and J 6 bases; bases outside gene matches: 3. The CDR3 loop spans 14 amino acids. CDR3 in amino acids: CASSQTGGDEKLFF. Here the CDR3 DNA reads TGTGCCAGCTCACAGACAGGGGGGGATGAAAAACTGTTTTTT.

V and J are TRBV6-5 and TRBJ1-1; possibly TRBD1 for D (5 bases). With 0 bases removed from V and 1 base from J, the gap between germline ends came to 6 bases. This CDR3 is 14 amino acids long. The germline gives CDR1 MNHEY, CDR2 SVGAGI. The CDR3 loop is CASSYSRGNTEAFF. CDR3 bases: TGTGCCAGCAGTTACTCTAGGGGGAACACTGAAGCTTTCTTT.

This clone appeared a few times. The gene calls are TRBV29-1 and TRBJ1-2; perhaps TRBD1 as D (5 bases). Germline CDR1 reads SQVTM; CDR2 reads ANQGSEA. The V and J ends lost 0 bases and 5 bases respectively, with 10 bases between them. The length of the CDR3 is 13 residues. The DNA for the CDR3 is TGCAGCGTTGAAGATCAGGGACTGTATGGCTACACCTTC. Its translation is CSVEDQGLYGYTF.

The chain carries TRBV6-5 and TRBJ2-3; D is uncertain. Germline V lookup: CDR1 MNHEY, CDR2 SVGAGI. CDR3 length equals 14 residues. V gave up 5 bases and J gave up 4 bases, with 13 bases separating them. The CDR3 DNA reads TGTGCCAGCAGTCCCAGTCGGAGTTCAGATACGCAGTATTTT. This gives the protein CASSPSRSSDTQYF.

This clone was seen a single time. The chain employs TRBV4-3 and TRBJ2-4, with 10 bases fitting TRBD2. The CDR3 contains 19 residues. Germline V gene sequence: CDR1 LGHNA, CDR2 YSLEER. Germline trimming cut 2 bases from V and 1 base from J; bases unmatched to any gene: 11. CDR3: CASSQYRLAGVLAKNIQYF. CDR3 DNA sequence: TGCGCCAGCAGCCAATACCGTCTAGCGGGAGTGTTGGCCAAAAACATTCAGTACTTC.

J is TRBJ2-7 and V is TRBV5-5, with 9 bases lining up with TRBD2. J was trimmed by 0 bases and V by 4 bases; bases with no gene match: 5. Germline CDR1 reads SGHKS; CDR2 reads YYEKEE (reference sequence). The CDR3 runs 15 residues. Here the CDR3 reads CASSTRLAASYEQYF. In nucleotides, the CDR3 is TGTGCCAGCAGCACCAGACTAGCGGCCTCCTACGAGCAGTACTTC. The full variable domain, in which reference TRBV5-5 and TRBJ2-7 provide the parts outside the CDR3, is DAGVTQSPTHLIKTRGQQVTLRCSPISGHKSVSWYQQVLGQGPQFIFQYYEKEERGRGNFPDRFSARQFPNYSSELNVNALLLGDSALYLCASSTRLAASYEQYFGPGTRLTVT.